This TCR beta chain was profiled in a study of blood T cell repertoires in COVID-19. Study background: Researchers got acute and convalescent COVID-19 samples from the United States, Italy and Spain. PBMCs, B-cell-depleted T cells, or T cells provided the cDNA or gDNA that made up the material.

The CDR3 contains 13 residues. CDR1 is SEHNR, CDR2 FQNEAQ, per germline (reference sequence). Trimming shortened V by 5 bases and J by 8 bases, and 13 bases separated the two germline ends. The authors' processing: By means of reference gene primer amplification, nucleated cell counts were estimated. Assay: immunoSEQ multiplex PCR; the TCRdb copy retains only in-frame clones and omits some. V and J calls and clone size follow that table, whereas D and trimming were derived from the DNA. Of about 87,000 clones listed, approximately 75% are singletons. The clonotype was recovered from a woman between 45 and 60 years old with acute or convalescent COVID-19. The gene calls are TRBV7-9 and TRBJ2-1, with a tentative D call TRBD2 (6 bases). The sample comprised peripheral blood. The CDR3 nucleotides are TGTGCCAGCAGCCAGGACCCGGGGGATGAGCAGTTCTTC. Amino acid sequence: CASSQDPGDEQFF.